This T cell receptor beta chain is from a study of T-cell reconstitution after alpha-beta-depleted transplantation in children. The CDR3 is made up of 15 amino acids. Germline CDR1 reads LGHNA; CDR2 reads YSLEER. V was clipped by 4 bases and J by 0 bases, with 12 bases between them. Library preparation (for TCRbeta) was performed with unique molecular identifiers. MiXCR, run by TCRdb on the PCR reads, gives a single entry per CDR3 protein. The repertoire has hundreds of thousands of distinct CDR3 sequences, roughly 13% of them found once; the top ten carry about 4.5%. This receptor was obtained from a human donor who donated a stem cell graft to a child with Fanconi anemia. Here the sequenced sample was PBMCs, taken from the stem cell graft. The chain has TRBV4-3 and TRBJ1-1, with a tentative D call TRBD1 (6 bases). The CDR3 is CASSPGGNLNTEAFF. The CDR3, as DNA: TGCGCCAGCAGCCCTGGGGGCAATTTGAACACTGAAGCTTTCTTT.